This T cell receptor beta chain originates from a study of blood T cell repertoires in COVID-19. About the study: Acute and convalescent COVID-19 samples came from the United States, Italy and Spain. Nucleic acid was either cDNA or gDNA, and it came from T cells, B-cell-depleted T cells, or PBMCs.

Germline lookup yields CDR1 MNHEY and CDR2 SMNVEV (reference sequence). V lost 3 bases, J lost 8 bases, and 5 bases stayed unmatched. There are 13 residues in the CDR3. In the original processing: Estimates of nucleated cell counts were drawn from the amplification of reference gene primers. Repertoires were generated with immunoSEQ multiplex PCR, while TCRdb's copy carries only in-frame clones and drops some. The V and J calls and the clone size are those of that table, but D and trimming were determined from the DNA. The data show 200,000 to 250,000 clones, with over 80% seen just once and roughly 6.2% held by the top ten. Cohort placement rested on clinical history that participants reported themselves. This clone was counted between two and nine times. Additional DNA sequences in this sample encode the identical CDR3.

This receptor was obtained from a woman between 40 and 50 years old who had recovered from COVID-19. Specimen: PBMCs or T cells enriched from blood (not recorded which). This chain links TRBV27 with TRBJ1-2; 8 nucleotides line up with TRBD1. CDR3 DNA sequence: TGTGCCAGCAGTTTGCAGGGGGCTGGCGGCTACACCTTC. Protein: CASSLQGAGGYTF.